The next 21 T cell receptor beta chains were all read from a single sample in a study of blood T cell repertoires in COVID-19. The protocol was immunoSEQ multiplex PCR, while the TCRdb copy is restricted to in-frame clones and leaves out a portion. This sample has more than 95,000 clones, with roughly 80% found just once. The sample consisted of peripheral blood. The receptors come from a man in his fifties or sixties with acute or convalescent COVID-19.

CDR3 sequence: CASSQRQVEAFF. The DNA of the CDR3 is TGTGCCAGCTCACAAAGACAGGTTGAAGCTTTCTTT. This chain connects TRBV18 to TRBJ1-1, with D possibly matching TRBD1 (6 bases). Germline V gene data show CDR1 as KGHSH and CDR2 as LQKENI. This CDR3 comprises 12 residues. With 4 bases removed from V and 7 bases from J, the gap between germline ends came to 10 bases.

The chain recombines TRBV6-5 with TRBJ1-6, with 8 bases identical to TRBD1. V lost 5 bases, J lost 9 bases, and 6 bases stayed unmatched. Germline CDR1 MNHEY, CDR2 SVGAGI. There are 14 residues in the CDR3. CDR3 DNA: TGTGCCAGCAGTACCAGGGGGCGCGGTTCACCCCTCCACTTT. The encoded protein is CASSTRGRGSPLHF.

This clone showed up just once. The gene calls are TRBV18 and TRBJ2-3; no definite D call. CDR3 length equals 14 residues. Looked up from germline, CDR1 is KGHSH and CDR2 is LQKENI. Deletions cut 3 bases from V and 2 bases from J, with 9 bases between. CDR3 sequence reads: CASSPLQDTDTQYF. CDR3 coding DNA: TGTGCCAGCTCACCCTTGCAGGACACAGATACGCAGTATTTT.

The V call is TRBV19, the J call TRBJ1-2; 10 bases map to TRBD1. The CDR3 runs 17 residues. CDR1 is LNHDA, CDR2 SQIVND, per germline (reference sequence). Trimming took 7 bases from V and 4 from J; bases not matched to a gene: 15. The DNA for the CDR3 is TGTGCCAGTACCAACAGTCCCGGGACAGGGGAGGTCTATGGCTACACCTTC. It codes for CASTNSPGTGEVYGYTF.

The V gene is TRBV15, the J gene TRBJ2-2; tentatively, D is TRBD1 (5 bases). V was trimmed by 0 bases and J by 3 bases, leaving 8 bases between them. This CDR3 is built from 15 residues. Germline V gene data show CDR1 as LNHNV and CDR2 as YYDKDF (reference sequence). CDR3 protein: CATSRDDSYTGELFF. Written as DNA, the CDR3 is TGTGCCACCAGCAGAGACGACAGCTACACCGGGGAGCTGTTTTTT.

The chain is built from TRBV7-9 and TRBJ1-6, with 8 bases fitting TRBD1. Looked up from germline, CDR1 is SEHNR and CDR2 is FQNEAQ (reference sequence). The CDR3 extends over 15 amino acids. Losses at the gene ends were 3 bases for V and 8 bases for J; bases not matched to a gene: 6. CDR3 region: CASSFGQGLDSPLHF. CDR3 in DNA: TGTGCCAGCAGCTTCGGACAGGGCTTGGATTCACCCCTCCACTTT.

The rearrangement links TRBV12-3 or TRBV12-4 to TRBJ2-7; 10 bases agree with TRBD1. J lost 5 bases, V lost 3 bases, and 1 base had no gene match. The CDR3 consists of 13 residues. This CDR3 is CASSLTGGDEQYV. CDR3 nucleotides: TGTGCCAGCAGTTTGACAGGGGGCGACGAGCAGTACGTC.

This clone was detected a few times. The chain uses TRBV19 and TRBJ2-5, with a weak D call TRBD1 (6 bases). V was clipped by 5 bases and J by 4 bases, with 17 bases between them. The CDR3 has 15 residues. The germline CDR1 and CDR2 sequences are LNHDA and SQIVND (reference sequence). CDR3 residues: CASSPRQAGGETQYF. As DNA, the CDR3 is TGTGCCAGTAGTCCAAGACAGGCTGGCGGAGAGACCCAGTACTTC.

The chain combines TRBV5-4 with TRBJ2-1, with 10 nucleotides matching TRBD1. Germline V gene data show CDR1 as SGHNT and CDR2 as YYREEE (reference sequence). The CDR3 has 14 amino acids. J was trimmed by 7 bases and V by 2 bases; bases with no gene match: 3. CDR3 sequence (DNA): TGTGCCAGCAGCTTTGGGACAGGGGTAAATGAGCAGTTCTTC. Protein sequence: CASSFGTGVNEQFF.

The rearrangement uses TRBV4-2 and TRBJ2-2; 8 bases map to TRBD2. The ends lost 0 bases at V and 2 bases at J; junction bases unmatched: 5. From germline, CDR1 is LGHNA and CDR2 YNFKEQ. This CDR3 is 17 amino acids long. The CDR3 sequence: CASSQEWREVNTGELFF. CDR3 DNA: TGTGCCAGCAGCCAAGAATGGCGGGAGGTAAACACCGGGGAGCTGTTTTTT.

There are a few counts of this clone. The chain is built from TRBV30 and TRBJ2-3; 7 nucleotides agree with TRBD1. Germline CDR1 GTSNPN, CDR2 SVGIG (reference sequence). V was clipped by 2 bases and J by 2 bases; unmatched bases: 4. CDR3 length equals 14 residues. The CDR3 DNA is TGTGCCTGGAGTACAACAGGGGCCACAGATACGCAGTATTTT. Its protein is CAWSTTGATDTQYF.

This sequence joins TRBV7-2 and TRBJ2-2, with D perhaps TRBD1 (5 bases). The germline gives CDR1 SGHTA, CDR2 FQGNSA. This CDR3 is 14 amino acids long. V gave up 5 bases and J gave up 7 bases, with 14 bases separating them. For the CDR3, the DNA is TGTGCCAGCAGCCCACAATTTGACAGCGGGGAGCTGTTTTTT. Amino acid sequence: CASSPQFDSGELFF.

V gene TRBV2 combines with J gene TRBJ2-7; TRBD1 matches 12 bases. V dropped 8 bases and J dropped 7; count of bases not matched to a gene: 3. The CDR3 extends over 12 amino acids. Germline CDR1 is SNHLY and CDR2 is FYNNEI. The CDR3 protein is CASRDRGQEQYF. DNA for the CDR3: TGTGCCAGCCGGGACAGGGGGCAAGAGCAGTACTTC.

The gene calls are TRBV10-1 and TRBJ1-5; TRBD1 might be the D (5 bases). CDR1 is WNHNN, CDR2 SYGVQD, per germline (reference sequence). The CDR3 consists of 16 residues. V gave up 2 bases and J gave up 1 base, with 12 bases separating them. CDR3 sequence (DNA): TGCGCCAGCAGTGAGGGTGGGGCCCCGAGCAATCAGCCCCAGCATTTT. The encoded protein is CASSEGGAPSNQPQHF.

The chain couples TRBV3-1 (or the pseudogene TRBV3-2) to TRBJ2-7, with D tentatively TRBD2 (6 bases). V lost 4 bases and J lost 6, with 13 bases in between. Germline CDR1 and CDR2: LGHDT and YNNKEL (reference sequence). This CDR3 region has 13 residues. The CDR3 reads CASSPSGLPEQYF. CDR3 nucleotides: TGTGCCAGCAGCCCGTCCGGACTACCCGAGCAGTACTTC.

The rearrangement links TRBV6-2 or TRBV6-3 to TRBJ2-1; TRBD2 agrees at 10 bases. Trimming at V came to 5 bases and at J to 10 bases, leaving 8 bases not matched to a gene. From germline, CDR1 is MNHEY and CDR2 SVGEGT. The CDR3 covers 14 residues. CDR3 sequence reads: CASSPSGRAREQFF. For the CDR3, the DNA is TGTGCCAGCAGTCCCAGCGGGAGGGCAAGAGAGCAGTTCTTC.

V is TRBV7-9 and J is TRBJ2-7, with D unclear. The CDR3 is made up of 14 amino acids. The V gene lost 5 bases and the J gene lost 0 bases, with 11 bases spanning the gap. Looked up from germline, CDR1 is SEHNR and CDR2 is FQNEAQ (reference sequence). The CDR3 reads CASSRSGYSYEQYF. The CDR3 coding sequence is TGTGCCAGCAGCCGTTCAGGCTACTCCTACGAGCAGTACTTC.

The CDR3: CASSLRSGSRQFF. DNA of the CDR3: TGTGCCAGCAGCTTGCGTAGCGGGAGTAGGCAGTTCTTC. The chain employs TRBV5-6 and TRBJ2-1; 9 positions agree with TRBD2. CDR1 and CDR2 from the germline V gene are SGHDT and YYEEEE. This CDR3 spans 13 amino acids. Trimming removed 1 base from V and 12 bases from J; junction bases left unmatched: 5.

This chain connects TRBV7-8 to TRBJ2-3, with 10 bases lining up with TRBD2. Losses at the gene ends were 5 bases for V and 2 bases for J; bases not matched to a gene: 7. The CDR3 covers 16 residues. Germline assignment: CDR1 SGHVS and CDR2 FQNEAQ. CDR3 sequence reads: CASSPLAGALTDTQYF. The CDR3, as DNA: TGTGCCAGCAGCCCGCTAGCGGGAGCCCTCACAGATACGCAGTATTTT.

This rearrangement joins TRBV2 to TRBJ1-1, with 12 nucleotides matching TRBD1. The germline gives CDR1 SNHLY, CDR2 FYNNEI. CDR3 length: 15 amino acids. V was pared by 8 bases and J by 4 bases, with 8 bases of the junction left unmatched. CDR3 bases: TGTGCCAGCGGGTCCGGGACAGGGGGCTTCACTGAAGCTTTCTTT. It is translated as CASGSGTGGFTEAFF.

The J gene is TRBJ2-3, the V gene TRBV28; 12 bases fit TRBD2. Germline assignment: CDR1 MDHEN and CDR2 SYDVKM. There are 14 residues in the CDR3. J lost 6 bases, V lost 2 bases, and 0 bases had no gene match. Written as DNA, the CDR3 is TGTGCCAGCAGTTTAACTAGCGGGGGGGATACGCAGTATTTT. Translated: CASSLTSGGDTQYF.